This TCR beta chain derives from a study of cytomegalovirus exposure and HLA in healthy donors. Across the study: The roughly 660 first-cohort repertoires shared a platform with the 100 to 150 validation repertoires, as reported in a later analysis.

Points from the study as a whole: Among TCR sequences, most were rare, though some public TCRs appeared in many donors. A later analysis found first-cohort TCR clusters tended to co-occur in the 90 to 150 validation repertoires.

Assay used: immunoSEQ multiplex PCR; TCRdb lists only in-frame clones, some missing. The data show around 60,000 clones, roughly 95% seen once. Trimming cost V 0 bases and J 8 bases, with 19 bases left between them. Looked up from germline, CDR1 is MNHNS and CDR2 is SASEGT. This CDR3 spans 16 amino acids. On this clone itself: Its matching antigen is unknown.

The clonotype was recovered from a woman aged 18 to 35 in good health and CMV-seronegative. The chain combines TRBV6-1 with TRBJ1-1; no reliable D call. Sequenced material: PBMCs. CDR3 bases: TGTGCCAGCAGTGAAGCGCCCGGGTGGTTGTCCCTCGAAGCTTTCTTT. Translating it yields CASSEAPGWLSLEAFF.